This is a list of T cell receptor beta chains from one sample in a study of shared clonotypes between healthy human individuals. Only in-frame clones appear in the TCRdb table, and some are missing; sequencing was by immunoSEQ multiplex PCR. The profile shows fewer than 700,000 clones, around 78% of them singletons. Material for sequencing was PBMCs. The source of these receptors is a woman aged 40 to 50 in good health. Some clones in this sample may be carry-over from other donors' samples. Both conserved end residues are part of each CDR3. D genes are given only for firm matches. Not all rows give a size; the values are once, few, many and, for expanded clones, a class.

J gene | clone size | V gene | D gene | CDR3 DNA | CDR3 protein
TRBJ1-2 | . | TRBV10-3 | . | TGTGCCATCAGTGGGCAGCCTTATGGCTACACCTTC | CAISGQPYGYTF
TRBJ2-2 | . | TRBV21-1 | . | TGTGCCAGCAGCAAAGCGCGGACCAGCTTCTCGGCCGGGGAGCTGTTTTTT | CASSKARTSFSAGELFF
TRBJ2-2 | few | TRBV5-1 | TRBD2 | TGCGCCAGCAGCCCGGGACTAGCGGCAATTAACACCGGGGAGCTGTTTTTT | CASSPGLAAINTGELFF
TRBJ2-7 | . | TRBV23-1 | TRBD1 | TGCGCCAGCTTTATGACCGGGACAGCAAGGACCTACGAGCAGTACTTC | CASFMTGTARTYEQYF
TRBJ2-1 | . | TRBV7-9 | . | TGTGCCAGCAGCTTACTCCCGCTGGGGGAGCAGTTCTTC | CASSLLPLGEQFF
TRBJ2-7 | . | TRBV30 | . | TGTGCCTGGAGTGTACGCGGGACTTACGAGCAGTACTTC | CAWSVRGTYEQYF
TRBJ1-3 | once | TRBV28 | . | TGTGCCAGCAGCTCGGCGGGCTCTGGAAACACCATATATTTT | CASSSAGSGNTIYF
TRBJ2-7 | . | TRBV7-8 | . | TGTGCCAGCAGCCACACAAGGACCTCCCTCTACGAGCAGTACTTC | CASSHTRTSLYEQYF
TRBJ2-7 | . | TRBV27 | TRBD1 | TGTGCCAGCAGCCGAAGCAGCCCAGGGGGCGAGCAGTACTTC | CASSRSSPGGEQYF
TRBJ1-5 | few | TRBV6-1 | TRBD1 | TGTGCCAGCAGTATTACTGGGACAGGTAATCAGCCCCAGCATTTT | CASSITGTGNQPQHF
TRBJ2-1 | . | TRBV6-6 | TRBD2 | TGTGCCAGCAGTACACACCTAGCGGGAGCCTACAATGAGCAGTTCTTC | CASSTHLAGAYNEQFF
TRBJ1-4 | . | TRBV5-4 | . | TGTGCCAGCAGCCCAAAACCGGTTGCAACTAATGAAAAACTGTTTTTT | CASSPKPVATNEKLFF
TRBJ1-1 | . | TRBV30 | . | TGTGCCTGGAGTCCCCAGGGAGGGGAAACTGAAGCTTTCTTT | CAWSPQGGETEAFF
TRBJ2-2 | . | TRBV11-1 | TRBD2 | TGTGCCAGCAGCCCAATCGGGGGGACCGGGGAGCTGTTTTTT | CASSPIGGTGELFF
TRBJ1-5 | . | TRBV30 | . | TGTGCCTGGAGTGTTGAGGGAAATCAGCCCCAGCATTTT | CAWSVEGNQPQHF
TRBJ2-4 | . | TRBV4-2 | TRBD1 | TGTGCCAGCAGCCAGACAGGGGATACAAACATTCAGTACTTC | CASSQTGDTNIQYF
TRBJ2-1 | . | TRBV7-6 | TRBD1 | TGTGCCAGCAGCCCAGGGGGCTGGAATGAGCAGTTCTTC | CASSPGGWNEQFF
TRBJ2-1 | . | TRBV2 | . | TGTGCCAGCAGTGACATCAGGACTACATACAATGAGCAGTTCTTC | CASSDIRTTYNEQFF